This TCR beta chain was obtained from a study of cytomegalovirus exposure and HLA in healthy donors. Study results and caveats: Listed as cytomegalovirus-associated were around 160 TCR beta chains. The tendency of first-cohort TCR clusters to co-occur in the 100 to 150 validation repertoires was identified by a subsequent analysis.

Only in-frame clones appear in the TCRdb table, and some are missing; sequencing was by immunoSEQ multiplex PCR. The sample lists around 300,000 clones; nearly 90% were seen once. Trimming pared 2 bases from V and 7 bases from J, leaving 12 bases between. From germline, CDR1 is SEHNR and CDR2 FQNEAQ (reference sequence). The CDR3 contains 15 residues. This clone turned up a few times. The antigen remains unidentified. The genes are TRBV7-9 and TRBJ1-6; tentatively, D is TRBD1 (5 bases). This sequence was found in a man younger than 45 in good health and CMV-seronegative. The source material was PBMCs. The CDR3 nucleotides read TGTGCCAGCAGCTTATGGACCCAGGGCAATTCACCCCTCCACTTT. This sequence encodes CASSLWTQGNSPLHF.